The 6 T cell receptor beta chains presented below share a single source sample, sequenced in a study of T cell repertoires in cytomegalovirus infection. One entry per CDR3 protein results from TCRdb running MiXCR on the reads. This table has hundreds of thousands of distinct CDR3 sequences, 35% appearing once. Material for sequencing was PBMCs. The receptors here all came from a human donor in good health (CMV status not recorded). Some clones in this sample may be carry-over from other donors' samples.

A few counts support this clonotype. The rearrangement links TRBV6-1 to TRBJ1-3; D is ambiguous. V dropped 7 bases and J dropped 1 base, with 14 bases sitting between them. The V gene's germline CDR1 is MNHNS and CDR2 SASEGT. The CDR3 sequence is 15 residues long. For the CDR3, the DNA is TGTGCCAGCACGCTGGGCAGAGAATCTGGAAACACCATATATTTT. The encoded protein is CASTLGRESGNTIYF.

The chain is built from TRBV6-5 and TRBJ2-7; 7 nucleotides align to TRBD1. Unmatched junction bases numbered 7, after V lost 5 bases and J lost 6 bases. The germline gives CDR1 MNHEY, CDR2 SVGAGI. The CDR3 sequence is 13 residues long. The DNA of the CDR3 is TGTGCCAGCAGTACCACAACAGGGGCCGAGCAGTACTTC. This gives the protein CASSTTTGAEQYF.

The sample holds a few counts of this clonotype. This chain joins TRBV2 and TRBJ2-5, with TRBD1 as a possible D gene (7 bases). The germline V and J ends were trimmed by 6 bases and 5 bases, with 19 bases remaining between them. Looked up from germline, CDR1 is SNHLY and CDR2 is FYNNEI. The CDR3 is 15 residues long. CDR3 sequence reads: CASRRQGGFRETQYF. The CDR3 DNA reads as TGTGCCAGCAGGCGACAGGGAGGCTTTCGGGAGACCCAGTACTTC.

In regard to this clonotype: The CDR3 ends on some other residue instead of the conserved phenylalanine or tryptophan, so this is likely a read error. The chain carries TRBV12-3 or TRBV12-4 and TRBJ1-2; D is unclear. Deletions cut 3 bases from V and 3 bases from J, with 8 bases between. The CDR3 runs to 13 residues. The CDR3 loop is CASSLGRDYGYTL. The CDR3 DNA sequence: TGTGCCAGCAGTTTGGGGAGAGACTATGGCTACACCTTA.

The chain carries TRBV12-3 or TRBV12-4 and TRBJ2-7, with 7 bases identical to TRBD1. After removal of 4 bases from V and 5 bases from J, the junction contained 11 bases not matched to a gene. The CDR3 spans 15 residues. CDR3 residues: CASSSPEDRADEQYF. The CDR3 nucleotides read TGTGCCAGCAGTTCGCCCGAAGACAGGGCGGACGAGCAGTACTTC.

This clonotype has just a few counts. The chain combines TRBV29-1 with TRBJ1-1; D is undetermined. Germline V gene data show CDR1 as SQVTM and CDR2 as ANQGSEA. The germline V and J ends were trimmed by 3 bases and 1 base, with 6 bases remaining between them. CDR3 size: 12 residues. The CDR3 nucleotides are TGCAGCGTTGAGGCCCCGAACACTGAAGCTTTCTTT. It codes for CSVEAPNTEAFF.